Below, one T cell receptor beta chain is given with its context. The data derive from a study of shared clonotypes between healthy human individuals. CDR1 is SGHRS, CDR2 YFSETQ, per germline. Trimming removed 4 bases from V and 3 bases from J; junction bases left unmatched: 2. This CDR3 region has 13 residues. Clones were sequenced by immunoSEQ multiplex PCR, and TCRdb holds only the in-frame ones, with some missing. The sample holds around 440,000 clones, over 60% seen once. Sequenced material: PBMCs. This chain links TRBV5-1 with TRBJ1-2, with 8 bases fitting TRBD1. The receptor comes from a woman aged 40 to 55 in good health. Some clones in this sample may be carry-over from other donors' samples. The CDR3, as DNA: TGCGCCAGCAGCGAGACAGGGGACTATGGCTACACCTTC. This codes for CASSETGDYGYTF. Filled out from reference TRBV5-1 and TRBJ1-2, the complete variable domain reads KAGVTQTPRYLIKTRGQQVTLSCSPISGHRSVSWYQQTPGQGLQFLFEYFSETQRNKGNFPGRFSGRQFSNSRSEMNVSTLELGDSALYLCASSETGDYGYTFGSGTRLTVV.